The rows below give T cell receptor beta chains drawn from one sample of a study of OX40 agonist ivuxolimab in advanced cancers. Assay: immunoSEQ multiplex PCR; the TCRdb copy retains only in-frame clones and omits some. The table records tens of thousands of clones, around 84% of them present only once. Sequenced material: CD4+ or CD8+ T cells sorted from blood, taken in a trial of the OX40 agonist ivuxolimab. Receptors were obtained from an adult with an advanced solid tumor such as melanoma, head and neck, liver or kidney cancer. CDR3s include the opening cysteine and the closing phenylalanine or tryptophan. Size tells how often a clone was seen (once, few, many) or the class of an expanded clone, and some rows leave it out.

v_call clone_size cdr3_aa
TRBV19 - CASSIDPRTGNTEAFF
TRBV5-4 - CASSSTGPLGYTF
TRBV5-1 - CASSLGRFYEQYF
TRBV29-1 - CSVGDPTDSNTEAFF
TRBV6-5 - CASSYPGGAEAFF
TRBV27 - CASSPPHRGRETQYF
TRBV7-8 - CASSLEFLSGQPQHF
TRBV9 - CASSVVASGGNGELFF
TRBV6-1 - CASSESKVQHF
TRBV6-5 - CASSYQTGSGANVLTF
TRBV11-3 - CASSDRRTGVRNEQFF
TRBV7-3 - CASSLRNEQFF
TRBV9 - CASSVGALSGLGGGTQYF
TRBV4-2 - CASSQGGTVYEQYF
TRBV7-8 - CASSSPRGVMNTEAFF
TRBV27 - CASSHLTDRTNEKLFF
TRBV19 - CASSARGSGANVLTF
TRBV27 - CASSLKEGPSYGYTF
TRBV6-6 once CATRTSGANVLTF
TRBV5-4 - CASSLAGSGGLETQYF
TRBV7-3 - CASSKEASGRALGTDTQYF
TRBV14 - CASSPTWGPTGTEAFF
TRBV5-4 once CASSLAGAGSNQPQHF
TRBV27 once CASSSVGGLTYEQYF
TRBV5-4 - CASSLVGTYEQYF
TRBV6-5 - CASSYSGRLAEAFF
TRBV7-3 - CASSLTTDSTIYF
TRBV9 - CASSPSTWNEQFF
TRBV27 once CASSLSSREPYEQYF
TRBV27 once CASSFSSSGRSTDTQYF
TRBV7-3 - CASSSPGGRGYTF
TRBV7-8 - CASSRTGAVGFTEAFF
TRBV5-1 - CASSLGPREETQYF
TRBV6-6 - CASRQEGRRADTQYF
TRBV4-1 few CASSPGVWKREQYF
TRBV10-2 - CASARGPTGELFF
TRBV18 - CASSPIGAGNTIYF
TRBV7-8 - CASSMNRAVGTEAFF
TRBV29-1 once CSVGSGGYEQYF
TRBV2 - CASSNDRGRGLNQPQHF
TRBV28 - CASSRGAAETQYF
TRBV4-2 - CASSQDPTGYEQYF
TRBV30 few CAAGIRPQHF
TRBV27 - CASSYMGGLAGKQETQYF
TRBV18 - CASSPGVEDTQYF
TRBV23-1 - CASSQSVGVPTGEQYF
TRBV21-1 once CASPDREFLSLAQTNQPQHF
TRBV19 - CASSMRSEPDTQYF
TRBV15 once CATSRGSGGAGGEQFF
TRBV7-6 - CASSLSTGHLAKNIQYF
TRBV7-3 - CASSLSLTDTQYF
TRBV5-8 - CASSRGQGHNQPQHF
TRBV27 once CASSSQREGYEQYF
TRBV7-9 - CASSGDTNTEAFF
TRBV7-3 few CASSLSGGGQETQYF
TRBV7-8 - CASSKYRGDTGELFF
TRBV5-5 - CASSLGYSGANVLTF
TRBV6-5 once CASSMTGSGNTIYF
TRBV19 - CASSMPGTVLEQYF